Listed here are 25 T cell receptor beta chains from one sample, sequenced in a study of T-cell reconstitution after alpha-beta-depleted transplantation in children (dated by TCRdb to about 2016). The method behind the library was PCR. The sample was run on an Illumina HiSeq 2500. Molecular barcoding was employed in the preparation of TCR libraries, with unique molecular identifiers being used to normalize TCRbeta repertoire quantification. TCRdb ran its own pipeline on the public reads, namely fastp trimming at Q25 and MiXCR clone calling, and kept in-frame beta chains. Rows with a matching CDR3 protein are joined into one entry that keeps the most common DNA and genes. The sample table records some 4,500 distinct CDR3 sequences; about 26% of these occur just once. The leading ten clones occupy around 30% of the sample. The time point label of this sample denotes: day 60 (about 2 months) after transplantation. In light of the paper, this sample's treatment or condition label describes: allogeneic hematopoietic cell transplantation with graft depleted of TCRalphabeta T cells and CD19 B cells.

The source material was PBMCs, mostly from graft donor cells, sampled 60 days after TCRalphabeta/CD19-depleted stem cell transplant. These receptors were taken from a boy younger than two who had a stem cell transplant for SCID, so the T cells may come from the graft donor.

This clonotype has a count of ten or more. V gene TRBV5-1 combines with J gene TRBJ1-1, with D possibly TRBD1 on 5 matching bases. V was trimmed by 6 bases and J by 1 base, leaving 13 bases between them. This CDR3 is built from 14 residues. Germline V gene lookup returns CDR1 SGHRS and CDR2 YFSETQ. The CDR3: CASTKWGTNTEAFF. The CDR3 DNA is TGCGCCAGCACAAAGTGGGGGACGAACACTGAAGCTTTCTTT.

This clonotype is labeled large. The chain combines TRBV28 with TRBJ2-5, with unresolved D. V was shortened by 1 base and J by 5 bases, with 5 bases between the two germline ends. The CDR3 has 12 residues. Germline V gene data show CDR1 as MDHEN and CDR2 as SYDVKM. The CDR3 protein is CASSLFWETQYF. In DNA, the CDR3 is TGTGCCAGCAGTTTATTCTGGGAGACCCAGTACTTC.

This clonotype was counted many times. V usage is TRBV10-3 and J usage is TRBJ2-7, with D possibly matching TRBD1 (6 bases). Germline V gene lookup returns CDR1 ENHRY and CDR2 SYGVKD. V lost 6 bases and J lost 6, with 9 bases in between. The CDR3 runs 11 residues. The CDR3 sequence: CAIRVTGEQYF. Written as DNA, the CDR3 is TGTGCCATCAGAGTGACAGGCGAGCAGTACTTC.

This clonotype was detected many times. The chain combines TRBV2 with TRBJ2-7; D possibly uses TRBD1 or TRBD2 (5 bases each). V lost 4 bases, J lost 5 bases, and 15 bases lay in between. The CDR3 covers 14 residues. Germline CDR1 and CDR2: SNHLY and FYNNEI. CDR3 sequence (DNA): TGTGCCAGCAGTGTTGAGGGGCCGCCCCACGAGCAGTACTTC. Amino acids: CASSVEGPPHEQYF.

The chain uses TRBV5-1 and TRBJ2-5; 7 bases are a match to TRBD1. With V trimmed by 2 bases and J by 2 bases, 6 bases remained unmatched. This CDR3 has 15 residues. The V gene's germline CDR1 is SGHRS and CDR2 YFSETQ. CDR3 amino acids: CASSLQGTYQETQYF. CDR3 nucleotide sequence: TGCGCCAGCAGCTTACAGGGGACATATCAAGAGACCCAGTACTTC.

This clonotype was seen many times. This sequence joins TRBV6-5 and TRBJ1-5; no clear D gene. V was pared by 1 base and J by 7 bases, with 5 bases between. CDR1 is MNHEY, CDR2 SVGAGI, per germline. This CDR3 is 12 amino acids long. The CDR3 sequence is CASSYWKQPQHF. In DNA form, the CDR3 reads TGTGCCAGCAGTTACTGGAAGCAGCCCCAGCATTTT.

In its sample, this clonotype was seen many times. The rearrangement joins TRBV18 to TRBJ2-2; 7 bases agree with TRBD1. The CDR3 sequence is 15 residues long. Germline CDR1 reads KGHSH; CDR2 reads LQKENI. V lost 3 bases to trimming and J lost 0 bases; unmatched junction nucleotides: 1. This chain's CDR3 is CASSPDRTNTGELFF. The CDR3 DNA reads TGTGCCAGCTCACCGGACAGGACGAACACCGGGGAGCTGTTTTTT.

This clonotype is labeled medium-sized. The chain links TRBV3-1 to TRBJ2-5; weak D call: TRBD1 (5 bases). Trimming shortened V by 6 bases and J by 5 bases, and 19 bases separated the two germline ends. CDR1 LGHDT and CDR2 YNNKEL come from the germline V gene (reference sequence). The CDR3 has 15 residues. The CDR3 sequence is CASRSTGQGWETQYF. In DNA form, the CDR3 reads TGTGCCAGCAGGTCAACCGGGCAGGGCTGGGAGACCCAGTACTTC.

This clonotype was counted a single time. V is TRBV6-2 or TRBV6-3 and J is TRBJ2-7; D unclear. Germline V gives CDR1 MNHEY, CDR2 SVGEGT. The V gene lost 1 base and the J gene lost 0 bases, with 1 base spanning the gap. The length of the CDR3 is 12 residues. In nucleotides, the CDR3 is TGTGCCAGCAGTTACTACTCCTACGAGCAGTACTTC. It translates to CASSYYSYEQYF.

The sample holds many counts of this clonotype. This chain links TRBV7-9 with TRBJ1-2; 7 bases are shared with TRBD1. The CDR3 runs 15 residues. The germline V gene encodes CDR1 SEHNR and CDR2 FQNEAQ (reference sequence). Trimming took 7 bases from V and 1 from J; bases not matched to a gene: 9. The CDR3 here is CASNSGTAINYGYTF. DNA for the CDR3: TGTGCCAGCAACTCCGGGACAGCCATTAACTATGGCTACACCTTC.

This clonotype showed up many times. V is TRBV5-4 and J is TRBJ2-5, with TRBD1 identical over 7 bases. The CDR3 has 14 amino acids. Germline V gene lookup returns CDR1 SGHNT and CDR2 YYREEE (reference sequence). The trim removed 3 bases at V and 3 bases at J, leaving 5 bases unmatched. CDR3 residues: CASSYPGTEETQYF. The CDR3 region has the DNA TGTGCCAGCAGCTACCCCGGGACAGAAGAGACCCAGTACTTC.

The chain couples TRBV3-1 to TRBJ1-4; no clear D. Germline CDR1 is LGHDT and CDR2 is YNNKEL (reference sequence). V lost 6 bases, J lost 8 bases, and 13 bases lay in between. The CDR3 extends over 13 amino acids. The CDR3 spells CASRSDGREKLFF. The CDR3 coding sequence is TGTGCCAGCAGATCAGACGGCAGGGAAAAACTGTTTTTT.

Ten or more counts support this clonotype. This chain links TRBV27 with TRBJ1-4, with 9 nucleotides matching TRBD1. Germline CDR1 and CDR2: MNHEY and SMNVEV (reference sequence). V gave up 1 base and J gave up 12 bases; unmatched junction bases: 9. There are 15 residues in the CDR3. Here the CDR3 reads CASSLWGQGYMELFF. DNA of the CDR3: TGTGCCAGCAGTTTATGGGGACAGGGTTATATGGAACTGTTTTTT.

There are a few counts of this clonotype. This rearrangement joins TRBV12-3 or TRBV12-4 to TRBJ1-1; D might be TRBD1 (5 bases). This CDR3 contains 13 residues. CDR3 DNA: TGTACCTTCAGTTTAGGGGATAACGCTGAAGCTTTCTTT. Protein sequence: CTFSLGDNAEAFF.

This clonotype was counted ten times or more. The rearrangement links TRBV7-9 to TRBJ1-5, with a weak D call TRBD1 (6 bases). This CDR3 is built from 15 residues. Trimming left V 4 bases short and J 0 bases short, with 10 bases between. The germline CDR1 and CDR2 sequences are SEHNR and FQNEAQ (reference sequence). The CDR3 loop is CASSSDSHSNQPQHF. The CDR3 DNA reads TGTGCCAGCAGCTCGGACAGCCATAGCAATCAGCCCCAGCATTTT.

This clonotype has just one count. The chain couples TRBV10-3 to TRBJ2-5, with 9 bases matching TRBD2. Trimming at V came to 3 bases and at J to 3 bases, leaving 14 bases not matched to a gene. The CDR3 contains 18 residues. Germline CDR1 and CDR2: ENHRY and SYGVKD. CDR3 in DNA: TGTGCCATCAGTGACCCTGACTTTTATAGCGGGAGAGAAGAGACCCAGTACTTC. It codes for CAISDPDFYSGREETQYF.

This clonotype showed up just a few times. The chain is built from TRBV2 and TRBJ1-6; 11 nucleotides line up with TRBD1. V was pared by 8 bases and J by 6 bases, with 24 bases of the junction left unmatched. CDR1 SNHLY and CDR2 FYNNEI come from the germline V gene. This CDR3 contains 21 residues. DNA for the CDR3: TGTGCCAGCCTGACTGTCACTGGGACAGGGGGAGCAACCGGCCTTAATTCACCCCTCCACTTT. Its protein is CASLTVTGTGGATGLNSPLHF.

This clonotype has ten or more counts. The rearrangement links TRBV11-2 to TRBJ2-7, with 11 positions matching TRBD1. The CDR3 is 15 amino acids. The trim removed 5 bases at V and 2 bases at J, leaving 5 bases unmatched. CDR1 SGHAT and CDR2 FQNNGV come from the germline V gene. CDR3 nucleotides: TGTGCCAGCAGCGCCGGACAGGGGGCGCCCTACGAGCAGTACTTC. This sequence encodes CASSAGQGAPYEQYF.

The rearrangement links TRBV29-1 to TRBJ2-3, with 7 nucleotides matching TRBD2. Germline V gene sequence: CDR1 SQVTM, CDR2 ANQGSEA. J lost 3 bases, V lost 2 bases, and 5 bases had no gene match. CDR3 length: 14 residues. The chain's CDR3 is CSVEHPGGTDTQYF. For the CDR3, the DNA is TGCAGCGTTGAACATCCGGGAGGTACAGATACGCAGTATTTT.

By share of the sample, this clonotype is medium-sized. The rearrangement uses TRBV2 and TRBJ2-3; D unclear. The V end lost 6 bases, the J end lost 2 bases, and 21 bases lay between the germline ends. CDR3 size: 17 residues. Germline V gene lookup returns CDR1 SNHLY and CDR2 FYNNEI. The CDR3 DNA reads TGTGCCAGCAGCCCGGCCTACTTCCCCGTGAACACAGATACGCAGTATTTT. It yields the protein CASSPAYFPVNTDTQYF.

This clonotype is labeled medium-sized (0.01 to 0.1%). CDR3 nucleotides: TGTGCCAGCAGCCCGGACAGTAACTATGGCTACACCTTC. Translating gives CASSPDSNYGYTF. V is TRBV7-9 and J is TRBJ1-2; a possible D gene is TRBD1 (6 bases). The CDR3 totals 13 residues. Germline CDR1 reads SEHNR; CDR2 reads FQNEAQ (reference sequence). Trimming left V 5 bases short and J 1 base short, with 8 bases between.

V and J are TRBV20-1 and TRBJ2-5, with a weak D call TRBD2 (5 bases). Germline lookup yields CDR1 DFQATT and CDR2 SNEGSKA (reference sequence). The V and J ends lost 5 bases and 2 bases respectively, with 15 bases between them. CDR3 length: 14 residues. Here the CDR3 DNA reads TGCAGTGCTCGCGAAGGAGCGGCTCAAGAGACCCAGTACTTC. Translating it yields CSAREGAAQETQYF.

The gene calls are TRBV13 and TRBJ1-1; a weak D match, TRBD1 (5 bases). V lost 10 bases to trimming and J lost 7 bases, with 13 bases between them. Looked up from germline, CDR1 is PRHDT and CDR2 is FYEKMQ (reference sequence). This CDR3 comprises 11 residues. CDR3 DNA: TGTGCCACACAGAGAGGGGTTGAAGCTTTCTTT. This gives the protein CATQRGVEAFF.

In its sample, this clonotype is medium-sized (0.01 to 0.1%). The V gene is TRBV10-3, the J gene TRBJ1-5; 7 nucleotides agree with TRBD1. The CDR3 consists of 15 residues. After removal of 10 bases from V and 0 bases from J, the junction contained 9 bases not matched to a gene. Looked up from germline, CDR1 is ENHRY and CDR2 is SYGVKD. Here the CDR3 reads CATRLGTDSNQPQHF. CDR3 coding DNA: TGTGCCACCCGGCTTGGGACAGATAGCAATCAGCCCCAGCATTTT.

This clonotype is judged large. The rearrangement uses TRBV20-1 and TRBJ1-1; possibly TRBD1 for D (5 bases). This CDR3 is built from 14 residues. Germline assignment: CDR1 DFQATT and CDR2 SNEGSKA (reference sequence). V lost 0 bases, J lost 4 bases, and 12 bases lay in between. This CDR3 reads CSARDRQGITEAFF. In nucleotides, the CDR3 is TGCAGTGCTAGAGATAGGCAGGGTATCACTGAAGCTTTCTTT.